The 26 T cell receptor beta chains in this list originate from one sample, sequenced in a study of cytomegalovirus exposure and HLA in healthy donors. Vbeta (60) and Jbeta (13) primers were used in the PCR. Repertoires were generated with immunoSEQ multiplex PCR, while TCRdb's copy carries only in-frame clones and drops some. This sample has 150,000 to 200,000 clones, with under 80% found just once. The sequencing input was PBMCs. The source is a man aged 35 to 55 in good health and CMV-seronegative.

The chain is built from TRBV5-1 and TRBJ2-7; 10 nucleotides agree with TRBD1. V gave up 2 bases and J gave up 0 bases; unmatched junction bases: 8. Germline loops: CDR1 SGHRS, CDR2 YFSETQ. The CDR3 has 17 amino acids. The CDR3 here is CASSLTPGQGISYEQYF. The CDR3 coding sequence is TGCGCCAGCAGCTTAACTCCGGGACAGGGGATCTCCTACGAGCAGTACTTC.

The V and J genes are TRBV4-1 and TRBJ2-1; 7 bases map to TRBD1. The CDR3 extends over 14 amino acids. J lost 9 bases, V lost 2 bases, and 7 bases had no gene match. Looked up from germline, CDR1 is MGHRA and CDR2 is YSYEKL. For the CDR3, the DNA is TGCGCCAGCAGCCAATCGACAGGGTTGGGTGAGCAGTTCTTC. It codes for CASSQSTGLGEQFF.

The chain carries TRBV7-3 and TRBJ2-1; 10 positions match TRBD2. This CDR3 is built from 16 residues. Germline lookup yields CDR1 SGHTA and CDR2 FQGTGA. The J segment lost 1 base and the V segment lost 5 bases, leaving 5 bases of the junction unmatched. CDR3 region: CASSVTSGTSYNEQFF. Written as DNA, the CDR3 is TGTGCCAGCAGCGTCACTAGCGGGACGTCCTACAATGAGCAGTTCTTC.

This chain uses TRBV9 with TRBJ2-1; 12 bases agree with TRBD2. V lost 3 bases, J lost 8 bases, and 9 bases stayed unmatched. The CDR3 sequence is 16 residues long. CDR1 is SGDLS and CDR2 is YYNGEE in the germline V gene. For the CDR3, the DNA is TGTGCCAGCAGCGATCGGACTAGCGGGGAATTGGATGAGCAGTTCTTC. Residues: CASSDRTSGELDEQFF.

CDR3 sequence (DNA): TGCAGTGCTGCTGTGAGCACTGAAGCTTTCTTT. Protein product: CSAAVSTEAFF. The chain links TRBV20-1 to TRBJ1-1; D is unclear. Deletions cut 5 bases from V and 4 bases from J, with 8 bases between. CDR3 length: 11 amino acids. Germline CDR1 and CDR2: DFQATT and SNEGSKA (reference sequence).

The chain joins TRBV7-3 to TRBJ2-1; the match to TRBD2 covers 10 bases. The CDR3 extends over 14 amino acids. V gave up 3 bases and J gave up 7 bases; unmatched junction bases: 3. Germline V gives CDR1 SGHTA, CDR2 FQGTGA. Here the CDR3 reads CASSLGLARNEQFF. In DNA form, the CDR3 reads TGTGCCAGCAGCTTGGGACTAGCGCGGAATGAGCAGTTCTTC.

This chain connects TRBV7-9 to TRBJ2-7; 7 bases line up with TRBD1. CDR3 length equals 14 residues. V lost 8 bases, J lost 2 bases, and 9 bases stayed unmatched. Per the germline V gene, CDR1 is SEHNR and CDR2 is FQNEAQ (reference sequence). CDR3 DNA sequence: TGTGCCAGCTCACCCACAGGGGCTACCTACGAGCAGTACTTC. This codes for CASSPTGATYEQYF.

V and J are TRBV11-2 and TRBJ2-7, with TRBD1 matching over 7 bases. This CDR3 is 17 amino acids long. V lost 5 bases, J lost 1 base, and 14 bases stayed unmatched. Germline V gene sequence: CDR1 SGHAT, CDR2 FQNNGV. CDR3 coding DNA: TGTGCCAGCAGCACATCCACGGACAGGTTGAGGTCCTACGAGCAGTACTTC. Its protein is CASSTSTDRLRSYEQYF. The entire variable domain, with the rest obtained from reference TRBV11-2 and TRBJ2-7, is as follows: EAGVAQSPRYKIIEKRQSVAFWCNPISGHATLYWYQQILGQGPKLLIQFQNNGVVDDSQLPKDRFSAERLKGVDSTLKIQPAKLEDSAVYLCASSTSTDRLRSYEQYFGPGTRLTVT.

The rearrangement joins TRBV7-9 to TRBJ1-5; D is perhaps TRBD1 (5 bases). This CDR3 has 15 amino acids. With 5 bases removed from V and 0 bases from J, the gap between germline ends came to 11 bases. From germline, CDR1 is SEHNR and CDR2 FQNEAQ (reference sequence). The CDR3 bases are TGTGCCAGCAGCCCACAGGCGGATAGCAATCAGCCCCAGCATTTT. Translated, it gives CASSPQADSNQPQHF.

This sequence joins TRBV2 and TRBJ1-5; D not resolved. The CDR3 runs 15 residues. V lost 3 bases and J 0 bases, leaving 9 bases between the germline ends. Germline CDR1 SNHLY, CDR2 FYNNEI. The CDR3 sequence: CASSDPWSSNQPQHF. The DNA for the CDR3 is TGTGCCAGCAGTGACCCATGGAGTAGCAATCAGCCCCAGCATTTT.

The chain couples TRBV5-4 to TRBJ1-2; 11 positions agree with TRBD1. With V trimmed by 3 bases and J by 4 bases, 8 bases remained unmatched. The CDR3 consists of 16 residues. Germline CDR1 is SGHNT and CDR2 is YYREEE (reference sequence). The CDR3: CASSWAPGQGGYGYTF. The CDR3, as DNA: TGTGCCAGCAGCTGGGCCCCGGGACAGGGGGGCTATGGCTACACCTTC.

The genes are TRBV14 and TRBJ2-7; D uncertain. Trimming pared 5 bases from V and 3 bases from J, leaving 5 bases between. CDR1 and CDR2 from the germline V gene are SGHDN and FVKESK. The CDR3 totals 11 residues. In nucleotides, the CDR3 is TGTGCCAGCAGCTCCCACTACGAGCAGTACTTC. It specifies CASSSHYEQYF.

This clone has a handful of counts. The genes are TRBV21-1 and TRBJ2-1; the table's D gene call, TRBD1, was not cross checked with the DNA. TRBV21-1 is described as a pseudogene. The CDR3 is made up of 17 amino acids. DNA for the CDR3: TGTGCCAGCAGCAAAGGAGGGTCAGGGGGCGCGTACAATGAGCAGTTCTTC. Its protein product is CASSKGGSGGAYNEQFF.

The chain recombines TRBV11-2 with TRBJ1-6, with D possibly matching TRBD1 (5 bases). Trimming took off 1 base at V and 13 bases at J, with 29 bases between the two ends. The germline V gene encodes CDR1 SGHAT and CDR2 FQNNGV. This CDR3 spans 19 amino acids. The CDR3 DNA sequence: TGTGCCAGCAGCTTAGCAACTTCCGGGGACTCTCCCACGGGTCCTCCCCTCCACTTT. Its translation: CASSLATSGDSPTGPPLHF.

J is TRBJ1-6 and V is TRBV19; TRBD1 might be the D (6 bases). The CDR3 covers 14 residues. CDR1 is LNHDA, CDR2 SQIVND, per germline (reference sequence). The ends were cut back, 3 bases at V and 7 bases at J, with 10 bases in the middle. As DNA, the CDR3 is TGTGCCAGTAGTATCGGCGGGGGCAATTCACCCCTCCACTTT. Translating gives CASSIGGGNSPLHF.

CDR3 in amino acids: CASSSGAWETQYF. The CDR3 bases are TGCGCCAGCAGCTCGGGAGCTTGGGAGACCCAGTACTTC. The rearrangement joins TRBV5-1 to TRBJ2-5, with a tentative D call TRBD2 (6 bases). V lost 3 bases and J lost 5, with 11 bases in between. Germline V lookup: CDR1 SGHRS, CDR2 YFSETQ. The CDR3 sequence is 13 residues long.

The rearrangement links TRBV19 to TRBJ2-7; D call uncertain. The V gene's germline CDR1 is LNHDA and CDR2 SQIVND (reference sequence). With 0 bases removed from V and 2 bases from J, the gap between germline ends came to 5 bases. There are 13 residues in the CDR3. The CDR3 protein is CASSIDLPYEQYF. The CDR3 nucleotides read TGTGCCAGTAGTATAGATCTACCCTACGAGCAGTACTTC. Full variable domain (remainder filled in from reference TRBV19 and TRBJ2-7): DGGITQSPKYLFRKEGQNVTLSCEQNLNHDAMYWYRQDPGQGLRLIYYSQIVNDFQKGDIAEGYSVSREKKESFPLTVTSAQKNPTAFYLCASSIDLPYEQYFGPGTRLTVT.

This rearrangement joins TRBV19 to TRBJ2-1, with TRBD1 identical over 8 bases. The CDR3 consists of 16 residues. The junction had 13 bases not matched to a gene; V was cut back by 5 bases and J by 7 bases. In germline, CDR1 is LNHDA, CDR2 SQIVND (reference sequence). CDR3 DNA: TGTGCCAGTAGTGCCACCGGGACAGGAGGACGAAATGAGCAGTTCTTC. It is translated as CASSATGTGGRNEQFF.

This clone came up a few times. This chain connects TRBV28 to TRBJ1-6; 8 nucleotides line up with TRBD1. The V gene's germline CDR1 is MDHEN and CDR2 SYDVKM. The CDR3 is 17 residues long. The V and J ends lost 6 bases and 6 bases, in that order; junction bases with no gene match: 13. CDR3 nucleotides: TGTGCCAGCAGCCAGAAGACAGGGGCGTTCGGTAATTCACCCCTCCACTTT. Translating gives CASSQKTGAFGNSPLHF.

V and J are TRBV19 and TRBJ2-3, with TRBD2 as a possible D gene (6 bases). Trimming pared 3 bases from V and 10 bases from J, leaving 23 bases between. Germline CDR1 is LNHDA and CDR2 is SQIVND (reference sequence). The CDR3 spans 16 residues. The CDR3 nucleotides are TGTGCCAGTAGTATTCGGGGACTCCCCTACACCTCTGCGCAGTATTTT. Amino acid sequence: CASSIRGLPYTSAQYF.

The rearrangement uses TRBV15 and TRBJ2-3; no definite D call. Trimming took off 2 bases at V and 2 bases at J, with 11 bases between the two ends. The germline CDR1 and CDR2 sequences are LNHNV and YYDKDF (reference sequence). The CDR3 totals 15 residues. The CDR3: CATSRPTSLTDTQYF. DNA for the CDR3: TGTGCCACCAGCAGACCGACAAGTCTCACAGATACGCAGTATTTT.

This clone has just a few counts. The chain is built from TRBV29-1 and TRBJ1-1; D gene unclear. The germline CDR1 and CDR2 sequences are SQVTM and ANQGSEA. The CDR3 consists of 13 residues. V lost 8 bases, J lost 4 bases, and 17 bases lay in between. CDR3: CSTRVSGGTEAFF. Here the CDR3 DNA reads TGCAGCACCCGAGTGTCAGGAGGCACTGAAGCTTTCTTT.

The chain recombines TRBV14 with TRBJ2-7, with D possibly being TRBD2 (6 bases). The CDR3 totals 16 residues. V was clipped by 4 bases and J by 3 bases, with 19 bases between them. The germline CDR1 and CDR2 sequences are SGHDN and FVKESK. The CDR3 is CASSRNPFGGLYEQYF. The DNA for the CDR3 is TGTGCCAGCAGCCGAAATCCTTTCGGGGGTCTCTACGAGCAGTACTTC.

Comment on this clone: Other nucleotide sequences from this sample produce the same CDR3. The chain employs TRBV7-2 and TRBJ2-7; possible D gene TRBD1, 5 bases. This CDR3 is built from 14 residues. With 0 bases removed from V and 2 bases from J, the gap between germline ends came to 8 bases. Germline V gene sequence: CDR1 SGHTA, CDR2 FQGNSA. For the CDR3, the DNA is TGTGCCAGCAGCTTAGCGGCCAGGGCCTACGAGCAGTACTTC. Its protein is CASSLAARAYEQYF.

The chain uses TRBV7-2 and TRBJ2-7; TRBD2 aligns across 12 bases. V lost 5 bases and J lost 3; bases outside the gene matches: 8. The CDR3 runs to 16 residues. The germline V gene has CDR1 SGHTA and CDR2 FQGNSA. The CDR3 spells CASSEPSGRGIYEQYF. The CDR3 DNA sequence: TGTGCCAGCAGCGAACCTAGCGGGAGGGGAATCTACGAGCAGTACTTC.

V gene TRBV6-5 combines with J gene TRBJ2-6; possibly TRBD2 for D (6 bases). V was pared by 8 bases and J by 0 bases, with 8 bases between. Per germline, CDR1 MNHEY and CDR2 SVGAGI. CDR3 length: 14 residues. The CDR3 loop reads CASRGSSGANVLTF. The CDR3 bases are TGTGCCAGCCGGGGGAGCTCTGGGGCCAACGTCCTGACTTTC.